The table lists the clone carrying this TCR beta chain with many counts. This sample is drawn from a study of T cells after yellow fever vaccination. In germline, CDR1 is MDHEN, CDR2 SYDVKM. The CDR3 has 13 residues. Trimming removed 7 bases at V and 9 bases at J, with 16 bases between. TCRdb redid the calling of the 5' RACE reads with MiXCR, one entry per CDR3 protein. The sample shows about 300,000 distinct CDR3 sequences, almost 4% of them seen only once. The sequence was collected from a man aged 18-30 years who received the YFV17D yellow fever vaccine. The sequencing used PBMCs, collected 5 days after the yellow fever booster vaccination. The chain carries TRBV28 and TRBJ1-5, with D tentatively TRBD1 (6 bases). The chain's CDR3 is CASIKLQGWPQHF. The CDR3, as DNA: TGTGCCAGCATCAAATTACAGGGATGGCCCCAGCATTTT. Full variable domain (remainder filled in from reference TRBV28 and TRBJ1-5): DVKVTQSSRYLVKRTGEKVFLECVQDMDHENMFWYRQDPGLGLRLIYFSYDVKMKEKGDIPEGYSVSREKKERFSLILESASTNQTSMYLCASIKLQGWPQHFGDGTRLSIL.